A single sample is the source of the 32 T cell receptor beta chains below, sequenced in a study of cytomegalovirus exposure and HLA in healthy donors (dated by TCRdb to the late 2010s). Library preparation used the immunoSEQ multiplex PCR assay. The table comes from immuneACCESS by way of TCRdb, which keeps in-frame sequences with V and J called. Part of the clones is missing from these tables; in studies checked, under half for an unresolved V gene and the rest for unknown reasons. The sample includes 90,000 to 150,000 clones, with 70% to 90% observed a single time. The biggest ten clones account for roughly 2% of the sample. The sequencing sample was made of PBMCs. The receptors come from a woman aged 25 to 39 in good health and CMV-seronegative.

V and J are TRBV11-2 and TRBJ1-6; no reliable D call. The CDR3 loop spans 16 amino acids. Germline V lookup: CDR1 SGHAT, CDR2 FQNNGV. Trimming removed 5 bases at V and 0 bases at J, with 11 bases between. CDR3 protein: CASSRGGSSYNSPLHF. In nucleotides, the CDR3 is TGTGCCAGCAGCCGAGGCGGGAGCTCCTATAATTCACCCCTCCACTTT.

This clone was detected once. The CDR3 region has the DNA TGCAGCGAGGGTCCCCCAGGGCCCGCAGGATCACCCCTCCACTTT. This sequence encodes CSEGPPGPAGSPLHF. The chain carries TRBV29-1 and TRBJ1-6; D may be TRBD1 (5 bases). V lost 7 bases, J lost 10 bases, and 23 bases lay in between. Per germline, CDR1 SQVTM and CDR2 ANQGSEA. The CDR3 totals 15 residues.

This chain's CDR3 is CASTYSGTSSYNEQFF. The CDR3 region has the DNA TGCGCCAGCACCTATAGCGGGACCAGCTCCTACAATGAGCAGTTCTTC. The V gene is TRBV5-1, the J gene TRBJ2-1; 8 nucleotides line up with TRBD2. In germline, CDR1 is SGHRS, CDR2 YFSETQ. There are 16 residues in the CDR3. The junction had 8 bases not matched to a gene; V was cut back by 6 bases and J by 0 bases. The entire variable domain, with the rest obtained from reference TRBV5-1 and TRBJ2-1, is as follows: KAGVTQTPRYLIKTRGQQVTLSCSPISGHRSVSWYQQTPGQGLQFLFEYFSETQRNKGNFPGRFSGRQFSNSRSEMNVSTLELGDSALYLCASTYSGTSSYNEQFFGPGTRLTVL.

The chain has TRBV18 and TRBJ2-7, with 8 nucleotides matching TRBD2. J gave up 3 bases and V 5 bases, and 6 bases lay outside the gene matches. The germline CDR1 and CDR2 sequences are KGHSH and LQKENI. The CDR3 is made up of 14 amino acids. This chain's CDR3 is CASSANGGGYEQYF. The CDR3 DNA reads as TGTGCCAGCTCAGCCAACGGGGGGGGCTACGAGCAGTACTTC.

The CDR3: CATGETGGHEQYF. The CDR3 DNA follows: TGTGCCACGGGAGAGACAGGGGGACACGAGCAGTACTTC. The chain recombines TRBV10-3 with TRBJ2-7; 9 bases map to TRBD1. The CDR3 sequence is 13 residues long. Germline V gene lookup returns CDR1 ENHRY and CDR2 SYGVKD. V shed 10 bases and J 5 bases; nucleotides not matched to a gene: 9.

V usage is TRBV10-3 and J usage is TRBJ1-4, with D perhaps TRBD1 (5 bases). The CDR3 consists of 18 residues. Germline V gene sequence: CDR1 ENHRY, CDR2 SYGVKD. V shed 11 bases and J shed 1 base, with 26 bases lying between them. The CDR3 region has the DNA TGTGCCTCACGGGGAGGGCGAGCAGCGGGGGGAACTAATGAAAAACTGTTTTTT. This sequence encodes CASRGGRAAGGTNEKLFF.

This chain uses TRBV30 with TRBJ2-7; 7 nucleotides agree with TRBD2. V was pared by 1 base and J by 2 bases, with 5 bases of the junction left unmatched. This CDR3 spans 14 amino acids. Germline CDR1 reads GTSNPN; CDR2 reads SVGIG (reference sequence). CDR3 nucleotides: TGTGCCTGGAGTGGAGCGGGGTTGGCCTACGAGCAGTACTTC. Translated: CAWSGAGLAYEQYF.

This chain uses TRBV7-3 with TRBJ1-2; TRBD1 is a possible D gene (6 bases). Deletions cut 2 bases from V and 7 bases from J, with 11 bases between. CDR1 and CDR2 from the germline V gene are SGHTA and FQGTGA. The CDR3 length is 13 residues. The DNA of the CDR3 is TGTGCCAGCAGCTTAGGGGGCGCCTTTGGCTACACCTTC. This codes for CASSLGGAFGYTF.

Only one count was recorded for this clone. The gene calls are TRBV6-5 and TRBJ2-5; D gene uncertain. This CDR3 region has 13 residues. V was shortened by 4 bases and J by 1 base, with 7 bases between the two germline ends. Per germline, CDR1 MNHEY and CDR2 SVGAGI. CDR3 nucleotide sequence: TGTGCCAGCAGTTTTCAGTTCCAAGAGACCCAGTACTTC. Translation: CASSFQFQETQYF.

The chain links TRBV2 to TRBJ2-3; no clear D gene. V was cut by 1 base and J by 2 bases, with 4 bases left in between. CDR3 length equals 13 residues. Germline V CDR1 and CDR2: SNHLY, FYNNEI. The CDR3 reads CASSEDNTDTQYF. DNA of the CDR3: TGTGCCAGCAGTGAAGACAACACAGATACGCAGTATTTT. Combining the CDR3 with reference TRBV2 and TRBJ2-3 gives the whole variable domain EPEVTQTPSHQVTQMGQEVILRCVPISNHLYFYWYRQILGQKVEFLVSFYNNEISEKSEIFDDQFSVERPDGSNFTLKIRSTKLEDSAMYFCASSEDNTDTQYFGPGTRLTVL.

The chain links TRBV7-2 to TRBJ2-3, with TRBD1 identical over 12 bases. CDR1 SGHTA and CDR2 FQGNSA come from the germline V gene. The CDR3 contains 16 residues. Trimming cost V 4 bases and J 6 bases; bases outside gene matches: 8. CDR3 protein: CASSYGTGGASDTQYF. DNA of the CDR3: TGTGCCAGCAGCTACGGGACAGGGGGCGCGTCTGATACGCAGTATTTT.

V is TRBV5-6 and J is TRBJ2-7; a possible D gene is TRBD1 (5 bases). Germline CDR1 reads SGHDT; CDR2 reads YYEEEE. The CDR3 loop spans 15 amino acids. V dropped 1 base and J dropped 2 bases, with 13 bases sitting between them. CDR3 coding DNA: TGTGCCAGCAGCTTGTCCGGACACCTGACCTACGAGCAGTACTTC. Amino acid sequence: CASSLSGHLTYEQYF.

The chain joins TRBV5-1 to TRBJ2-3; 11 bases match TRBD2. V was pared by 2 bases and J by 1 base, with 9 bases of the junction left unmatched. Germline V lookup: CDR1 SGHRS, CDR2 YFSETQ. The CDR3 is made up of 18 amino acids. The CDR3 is CASSFRVAGGQGTDTQYF. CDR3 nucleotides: TGCGCCAGCAGCTTCAGGGTAGCGGGGGGGCAAGGCACAGATACGCAGTATTTT.

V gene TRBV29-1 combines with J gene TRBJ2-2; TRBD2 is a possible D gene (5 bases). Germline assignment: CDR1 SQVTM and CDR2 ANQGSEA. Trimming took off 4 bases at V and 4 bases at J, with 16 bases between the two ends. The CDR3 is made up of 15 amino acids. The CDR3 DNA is TGCAGCGTTGTCCCCTGGGGAGCGAGCACCGGGGAGCTGTTTTTT. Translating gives CSVVPWGASTGELFF.

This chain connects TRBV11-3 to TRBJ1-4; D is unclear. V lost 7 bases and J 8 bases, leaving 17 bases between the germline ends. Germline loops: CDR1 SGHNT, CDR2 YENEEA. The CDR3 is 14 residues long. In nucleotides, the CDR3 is TGTGCCAGCAAGAATTTTCCGGGTGAAGAAAAACTGTTTTTT. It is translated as CASKNFPGEEKLFF.

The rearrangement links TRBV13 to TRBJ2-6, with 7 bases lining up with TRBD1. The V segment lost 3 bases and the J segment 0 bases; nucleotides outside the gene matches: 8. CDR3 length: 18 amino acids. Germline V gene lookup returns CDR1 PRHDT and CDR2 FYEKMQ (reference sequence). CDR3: CASSFPHPGGSGANVLTF. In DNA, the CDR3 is TGTGCCAGCAGCTTCCCCCATCCAGGGGGCTCTGGGGCCAACGTCCTGACTTTC.

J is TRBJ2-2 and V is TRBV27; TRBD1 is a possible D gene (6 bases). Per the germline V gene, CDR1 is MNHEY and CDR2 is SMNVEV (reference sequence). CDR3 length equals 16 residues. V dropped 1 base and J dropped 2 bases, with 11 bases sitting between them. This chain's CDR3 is CASSLWAGDNTGELFF. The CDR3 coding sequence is TGTGCCAGCAGTTTATGGGCAGGGGATAACACCGGGGAGCTGTTTTTT.

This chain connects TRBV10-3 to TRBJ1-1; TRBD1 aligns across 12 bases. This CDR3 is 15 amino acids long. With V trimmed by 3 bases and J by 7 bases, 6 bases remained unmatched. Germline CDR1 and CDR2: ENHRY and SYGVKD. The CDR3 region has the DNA TGTGCCATCAGTGATGGGACAGGGGGCGCGGGTGAAGCTTTCTTT. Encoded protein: CAISDGTGGAGEAFF.

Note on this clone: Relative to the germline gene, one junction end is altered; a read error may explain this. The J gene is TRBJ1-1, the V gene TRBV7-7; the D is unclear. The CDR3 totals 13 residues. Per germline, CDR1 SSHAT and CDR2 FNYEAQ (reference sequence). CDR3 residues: CASSSSRYTEAFF. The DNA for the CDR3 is TGTGCTAGCAGCTCCTCCAGGTACACTGAAGCTTTCTTT. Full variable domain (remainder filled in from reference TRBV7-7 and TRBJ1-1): GAGVSQSPRYKVTKRGQDVTLRCDPISSHATLYWYQQALGQGPEFLTYFNYEAQPDKSGLPSDRFSAERPEGSISTLTIQRTEQRDSAMYRCASSSSRYTEAFFGQGTRLTVV.

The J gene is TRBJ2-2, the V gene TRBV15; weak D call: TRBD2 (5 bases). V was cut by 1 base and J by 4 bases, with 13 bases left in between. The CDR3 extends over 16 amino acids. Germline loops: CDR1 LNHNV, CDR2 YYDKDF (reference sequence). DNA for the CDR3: TGTGCCACCAGCAGAGTGGTAGGACTGACCACCGGGGAGCTGTTTTTT. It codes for CATSRVVGLTTGELFF.

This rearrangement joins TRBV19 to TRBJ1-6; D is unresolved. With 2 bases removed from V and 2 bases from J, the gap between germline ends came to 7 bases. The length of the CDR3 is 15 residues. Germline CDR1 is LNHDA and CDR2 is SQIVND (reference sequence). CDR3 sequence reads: CASSISEAYNSPLHF. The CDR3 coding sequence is TGTGCCAGTAGTATAAGTGAGGCCTATAATTCACCCCTCCACTTT. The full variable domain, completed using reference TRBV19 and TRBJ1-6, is DGGITQSPKYLFRKEGQNVTLSCEQNLNHDAMYWYRQDPGQGLRLIYYSQIVNDFQKGDIAEGYSVSREKKESFPLTVTSAQKNPTAFYLCASSISEAYNSPLHFGNGTRLTVT.

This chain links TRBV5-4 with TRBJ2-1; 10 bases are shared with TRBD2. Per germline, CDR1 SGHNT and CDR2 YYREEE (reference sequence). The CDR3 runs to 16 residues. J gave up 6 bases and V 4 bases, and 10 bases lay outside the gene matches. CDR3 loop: CASSPPGAGGTNEQFF. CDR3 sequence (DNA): TGTGCCAGCAGCCCTCCTGGAGCGGGGGGGACCAATGAGCAGTTCTTC.

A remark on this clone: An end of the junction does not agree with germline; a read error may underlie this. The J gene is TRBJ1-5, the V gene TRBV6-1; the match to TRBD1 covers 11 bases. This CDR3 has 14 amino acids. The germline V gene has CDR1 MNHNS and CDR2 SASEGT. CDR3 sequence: CASREGTGGQPQHF. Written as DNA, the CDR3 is TGTGCCAGCAGAGAAGGGACAGGGGGACAGCCCCAGCATTTT.

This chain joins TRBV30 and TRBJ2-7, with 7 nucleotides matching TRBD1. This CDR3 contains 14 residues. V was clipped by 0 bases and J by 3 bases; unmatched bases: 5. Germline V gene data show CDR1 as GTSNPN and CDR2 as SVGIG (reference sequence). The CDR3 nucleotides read TGTGCCTGGAGTGTACAGGGGTTCGGCTACGAGCAGTACTTC. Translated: CAWSVQGFGYEQYF.

Here the CDR3 reads CASSEAGGHTGELFF. DNA for the CDR3: TGTGCCAGCAGTGAAGCGGGGGGACACACCGGGGAGCTGTTTTTT. V is TRBV2 and J is TRBJ2-2; D is possibly TRBD2 (6 bases). CDR1 SNHLY and CDR2 FYNNEI come from the germline V gene. CDR3 size: 15 residues. Trimming took off 0 bases at V and 3 bases at J, with 8 bases between the two ends.

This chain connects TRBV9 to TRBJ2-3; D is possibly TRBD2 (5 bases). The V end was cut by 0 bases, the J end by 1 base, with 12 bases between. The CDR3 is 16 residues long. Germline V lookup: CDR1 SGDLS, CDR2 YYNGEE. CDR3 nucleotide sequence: TGTGCCAGCAGCGTAGGGACTCCTCGGGGCACAGATACGCAGTATTTT. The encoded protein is CASSVGTPRGTDTQYF.

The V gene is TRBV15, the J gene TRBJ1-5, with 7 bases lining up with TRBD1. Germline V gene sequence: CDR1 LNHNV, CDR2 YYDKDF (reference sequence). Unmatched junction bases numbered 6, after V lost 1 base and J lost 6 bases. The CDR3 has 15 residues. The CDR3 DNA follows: TGTGCCACCAGCAGAGGCGGGGCAGGGGGTCAGCCCCAGCATTTT. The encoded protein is CATSRGGAGGQPQHF.

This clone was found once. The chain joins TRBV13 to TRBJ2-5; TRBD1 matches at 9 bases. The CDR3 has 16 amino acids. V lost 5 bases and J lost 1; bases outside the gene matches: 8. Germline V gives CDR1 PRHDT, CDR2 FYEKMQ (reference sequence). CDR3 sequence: CASSPGQGWAQETQYF. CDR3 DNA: TGTGCCAGCAGCCCTGGACAGGGGTGGGCCCAAGAGACCCAGTACTTC.

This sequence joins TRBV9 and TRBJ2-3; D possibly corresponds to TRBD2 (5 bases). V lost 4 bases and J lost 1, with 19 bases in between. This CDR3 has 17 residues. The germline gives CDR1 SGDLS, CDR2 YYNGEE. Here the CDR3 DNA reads TGTGCCAGCAGCCTAATCCCAGCGGCGGGCCGCACAGATACGCAGTATTTT. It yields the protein CASSLIPAAGRTDTQYF.

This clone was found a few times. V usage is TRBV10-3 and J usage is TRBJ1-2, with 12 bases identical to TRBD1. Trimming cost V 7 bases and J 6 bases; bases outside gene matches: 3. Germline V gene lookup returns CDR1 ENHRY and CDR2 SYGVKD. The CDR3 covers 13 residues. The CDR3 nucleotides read TGTGCCATCATGGGACAGGGGGCGGATGGCTACACCTTC. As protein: CAIMGQGADGYTF.

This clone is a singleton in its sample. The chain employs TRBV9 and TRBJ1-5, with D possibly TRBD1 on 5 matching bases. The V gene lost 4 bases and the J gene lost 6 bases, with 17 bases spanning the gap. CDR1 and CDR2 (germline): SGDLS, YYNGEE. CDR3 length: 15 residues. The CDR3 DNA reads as TGTGCCAGCAGCCCCGGGGGGGGTATGAGTCAGCCCCAGCATTTT. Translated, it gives CASSPGGGMSQPQHF.

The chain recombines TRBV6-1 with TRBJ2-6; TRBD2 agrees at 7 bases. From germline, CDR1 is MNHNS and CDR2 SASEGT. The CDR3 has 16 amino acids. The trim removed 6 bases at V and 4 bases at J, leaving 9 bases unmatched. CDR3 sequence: CASREREGPGANVLTF. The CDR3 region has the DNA TGTGCCAGCAGGGAAAGGGAGGGGCCCGGGGCCAACGTCCTGACTTTC.